This T cell receptor beta chain derives from a study of blood T cell repertoires in COVID-19 (dated by TCRdb to between 2020 and 2021). About the study as a whole: Samples covering the acute and convalescent phases of COVID-19 were provided by collaborators in the United States, Italy and Spain. Nearly every sample came with metadata listing a de-identified subject ID, COVID-19 status, age in years and sex. Where available, HLA class I and class II types were obtained from metadata supplied by the sample provider rather than from assay-based typing. The repertoires were released in a freely available public database meant as a resource for research on the immune response to SARS-CoV-2. Samples came from the ongoing ImmuneRACE study (first 160 participants) plus 1,254 subjects from 6 global collaborators. The prospective study material was composed of cDNA or gDNA derived from T cells, B-cell-depleted T cells, or PBMCs. The dataset comprised deeply sampled blood TCRbeta repertoires from subjects exposed to, actively infected with, or recovered from COVID-19. General findings and caveats noted by the study authors: How much clinical and demographic metadata was included differed by source and by participant, and the metadata was provided uncurated.

As for this clone: There is no known antigen for this receptor. Base qualities are not recorded, but no much larger clone differs from it by a single base.

Whole blood was collected in K2EDTA tubes by collaborating institutions according to the institutions' own protocols. For TCRbeta analysis, collaborators shipped samples as frozen whole blood, isolated PBMCs, or DNA extracted from either of those sample types. The immunoSEQ Assay, a bias-controlled multiplex PCR, was used to amplify TCRbeta CDR3 regions from genomic DNA. Concerning the study's data processing: The number of nucleated cells in each sample was estimated from the amplification of reference gene primers within the assay. Sequence reads were collapsed and filtered to measure the absolute abundance of every unique TCRbeta CDR3 rearrangement. For each sample, productive Simpson clonality was calculated by taking the square root of Simpson's diversity index across productive rearrangements. The table was pulled from immuneACCESS by TCRdb, which kept in-frame rearrangements only. Such tables lose some clones; where checked, under half of the loss comes from unresolved V genes, and the rest has no known cause. V, J and clone size derive from that table, while D and trimming were established from the DNA sequence. This sample has about 81,000 clones in its table, and 85% to 90% of those were observed once. The ten largest make up about 4.8% of the sample.

According to the germline V gene, CDR1 reads SNHLY and CDR2 reads FYNNEI. From its cysteine to its phenylalanine, the CDR3 spans 12 amino acids. The read is trimmed to its CDR3 DNA, 36 bases read in frame from base 1. Deletion took 2 bases off V and 6 bases off J, with a span of 4 bases between the germline ends. The source of this sequence is a woman aged 80 or older with acute or convalescent COVID-19. The specimen was peripheral blood. Here the chain combines TRBV2 and TRBJ2-2; the D gene assignment is ambiguous. This receptor carries the CDR3 CASSESAGELFF. The DNA sequence follows: TGTGCCAGCAGTGAAAGCGCCGGGGAGCTGTTTTTT. The full variable domain, with segments outside the CDR3 supplied by the reference TRBV2 and TRBJ2-2 proteins, appears as EPEVTQTPSHQVTQMGQEVILRCVPISNHLYFYWYRQILGQKVEFLVSFYNNEISEKSEIFDDQFSVERPDGSNFTLKIRSTKLEDSAMYFCASSESAGELFFGEGSRLTVL.